This T cell receptor beta chain was retrieved from a study of regulatory T cells in long-lasting Graves disease. Notes on the study in general: Persistent disease preferred TRBV28, TRBJ1-2 and TRBJ2-5.

Documented time point: newly diagnosed GD, antithyroid drugs for less than 3 months. Preparation of the TCR library used RNA extracted from PBMCs. As to this clonotype: Its antigen is currently unknown.

Researchers made TCR beta libraries by using iRepertoire HTBI primers and running Arm-PCR on CDR3 regions. TCRdb reanalysed the multiplex PCR reads using MiXCR and keeps one entry per CDR3 protein. The sample contains around 250,000 distinct CDR3 sequences, under 20% of which appear only once. This CDR3 comprises 15 residues. Per the germline V gene, CDR1 is MGHRA and CDR2 is YSYEKL. V gave up 2 bases and J gave up 2 bases, with 12 bases separating them. These data were also reused for a study on T cells in Graves' hyperthyroidism and ophthalmopathy.

This sequence joins TRBV4-1 and TRBJ1-2; possibly TRBD1 for D (5 bases). This clonotype was obtained from a woman in her thirties with Graves disease. The specimen was peripheral blood mononuclear cells (PBMCs), collected at new diagnosis, from a patient treated with antithyroid drugs. The CDR3 DNA is TGCGCCAGCAGCCAACCTAGGGCAGGGAACTATGGCTACACCTTC. Translated, it gives CASSQPRAGNYGYTF.